Listed below are T cell receptor beta chains from one sample, sequenced in a study of CD8 T cells in ankylosing spondylitis. TCRdb processed the 5' RACE reads anew with MiXCR; each CDR3 protein has one entry. Of about 360,000 distinct CDR3 sequences listed, about 20% are singletons. The material sequenced was blood, either unsorted or a sorted T cell fraction (not recorded which). Every receptor here comes from a male donor with ankylosing spondylitis or in good health (not recorded which). The conserved cysteine and the conserved F or W are not part of the CDR3 here.

CDR3 | J | V
ASSGATRYEQY | TRBJ2-7 | TRBV7-9
SARELAGTQY | TRBJ2-5 | TRBV20-1
ASSPTGQTAVQY | TRBJ2-7 | TRBV9
ASSQGANGQETQY | TRBJ2-5 | TRBV4-1
ASSQAGRGGVAQY | TRBJ2-3 | TRBV4-1
ASSFRTSGYEQY | TRBJ2-7 | TRBV7-9
SAGIGEGTEAF | TRBJ1-1 | TRBV29-1
ASSVPKGAPNTGELF | TRBJ2-2 | TRBV9
ASSLRDRNSPLH | TRBJ1-6 | TRBV5-4
ASSLLGTERTYEQY | TRBJ2-7 | TRBV5-6
SAPAYSYNEQF | TRBJ2-1 | TRBV20-1
ASSSWGSQPQH | TRBJ1-5 | TRBV12-3/TRBV12-4
SVGLSPYEQY | TRBJ2-7 | TRBV29-1
ASTSDTAYEQY | TRBJ2-7 | TRBV10-3
ASSQEVGGGSSYNEQF | TRBJ2-1 | TRBV4-1
ASSFPRGTSGGDTQY | TRBJ2-3 | TRBV7-8
ASSLDSVTVTGELF | TRBJ2-2 | TRBV7-8
ASIRGILTDTQY | TRBJ2-3 | TRBV6-4
ASSESQLNTEAF | TRBJ1-1 | TRBV6-1
ASGDGVSYEQY | TRBJ2-7 | TRBV12-3/TRBV12-4
ASSLTMDTQY | TRBJ2-3 | TRBV7-9
AGDRLNNEQF | TRBJ2-1 | TRBV30
ASREAYQETQY | TRBJ2-5 | TRBV2
ASSRDRFDEQY | TRBJ2-7 | TRBV2
SADRDSHSYEQY | TRBJ2-7 | TRBV20-1
ASTMGGPGELF | TRBJ2-2 | TRBV12-3/TRBV12-4
SVELLGQGSTQY | TRBJ2-3 | TRBV29-1
ASSQEAGTLTYEQY | TRBJ2-7 | TRBV4-1
ASSVGQTVGELF | TRBJ2-2 | TRBV9